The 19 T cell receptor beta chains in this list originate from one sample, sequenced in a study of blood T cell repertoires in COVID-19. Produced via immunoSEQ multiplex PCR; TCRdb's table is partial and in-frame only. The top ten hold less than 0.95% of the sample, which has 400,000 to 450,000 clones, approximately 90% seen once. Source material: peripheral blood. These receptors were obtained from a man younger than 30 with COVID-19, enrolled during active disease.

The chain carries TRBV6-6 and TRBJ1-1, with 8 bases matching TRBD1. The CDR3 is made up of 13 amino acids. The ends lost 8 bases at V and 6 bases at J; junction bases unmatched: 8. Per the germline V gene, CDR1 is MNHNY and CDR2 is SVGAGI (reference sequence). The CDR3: CASEDRVHAEAFF. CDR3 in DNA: TGTGCCAGCGAGGACAGGGTTCACGCTGAAGCTTTCTTT.

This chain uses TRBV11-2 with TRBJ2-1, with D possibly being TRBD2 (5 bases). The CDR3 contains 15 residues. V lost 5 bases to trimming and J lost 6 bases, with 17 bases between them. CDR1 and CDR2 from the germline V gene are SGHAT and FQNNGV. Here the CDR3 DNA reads TGTGCCAGCAGCCCGGAGTTTGGCGGGTTCAATGAGCAGTTCTTC. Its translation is CASSPEFGGFNEQFF.

DNA for the CDR3: TGTGCCAGCAGTTCTTACACATCAGGGGTCTACGAGCAGTACTTC. As protein: CASSSYTSGVYEQYF. The chain joins TRBV27 to TRBJ2-7; D possibly corresponds to TRBD1 (6 bases). Germline CDR1 MNHEY, CDR2 SMNVEV (reference sequence). The length of the CDR3 is 15 residues. V lost 4 bases to trimming and J lost 3 bases, with 16 bases between them.

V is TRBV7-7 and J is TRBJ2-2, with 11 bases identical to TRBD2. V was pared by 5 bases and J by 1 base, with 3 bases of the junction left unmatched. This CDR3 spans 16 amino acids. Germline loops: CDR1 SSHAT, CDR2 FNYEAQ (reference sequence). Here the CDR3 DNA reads TGTGCCAGCAGCCCAGGACTAGCGGGGAACACCGGGGAGCTGTTTTTT. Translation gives CASSPGLAGNTGELFF. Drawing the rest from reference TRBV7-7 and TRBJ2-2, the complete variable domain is GAGVSQSPRYKVTKRGQDVTLRCDPISSHATLYWYQQALGQGPEFLTYFNYEAQPDKSGLPSDRFSAERPEGSISTLTIQRTEQRDSAMYRCASSPGLAGNTGELFFGEGSRLTVL.

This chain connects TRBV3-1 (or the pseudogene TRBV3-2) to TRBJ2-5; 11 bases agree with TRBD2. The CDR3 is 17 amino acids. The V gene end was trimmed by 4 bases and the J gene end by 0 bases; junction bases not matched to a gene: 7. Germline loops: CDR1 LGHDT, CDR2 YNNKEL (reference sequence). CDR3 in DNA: TGTGCCAGCAGCCTGGTGCCACTAGCGGGGGACCAAGAGACCCAGTACTTC. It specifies CASSLVPLAGDQETQYF.

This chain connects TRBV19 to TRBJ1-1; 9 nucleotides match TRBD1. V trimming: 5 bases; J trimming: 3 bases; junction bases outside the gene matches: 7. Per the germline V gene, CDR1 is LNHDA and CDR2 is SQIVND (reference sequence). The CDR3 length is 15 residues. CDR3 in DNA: TGTGCCAGTAGTCGAGACAGGGGGGAGGACACTGAAGCTTTCTTT. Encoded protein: CASSRDRGEDTEAFF. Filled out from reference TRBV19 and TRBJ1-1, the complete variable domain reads DGGITQSPKYLFRKEGQNVTLSCEQNLNHDAMYWYRQDPGQGLRLIYYSQIVNDFQKGDIAEGYSVSREKKESFPLTVTSAQKNPTAFYLCASSRDRGEDTEAFFGQGTRLTVV.

The chain's CDR3 is CASSPGTILVSGQPQHF. CDR3 nucleotide sequence: TGTGCCAGCAGCCCCGGGACTATTTTAGTTAGTGGGCAGCCCCAGCATTTT. The chain links TRBV7-2 to TRBJ1-5; TRBD1 is a possible D gene (5 bases). V was cut by 5 bases and J by 7 bases, with 24 bases left in between. Germline-derived CDR1 and CDR2 are SGHTA and FQGNSA. CDR3 length: 17 amino acids. Complete variable domain (other parts from reference TRBV7-2 and TRBJ1-5): GAGVSQSPSNKVTEKGKDVELRCDPISGHTALYWYRQSLGQGLEFLIYFQGNSAPDKSGLPSDRFSAERTGGSVSTLTIQRTQQEDSAVYLCASSPGTILVSGQPQHFGDGTRLSIL.

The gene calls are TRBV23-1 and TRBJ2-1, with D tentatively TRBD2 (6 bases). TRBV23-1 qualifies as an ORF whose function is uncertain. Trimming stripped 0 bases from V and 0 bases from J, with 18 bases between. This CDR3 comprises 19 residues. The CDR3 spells CASSQSVDYPQSSYNEQFF. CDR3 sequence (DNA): TGCGCCAGCAGTCAATCAGTGGACTACCCCCAGAGCTCCTACAATGAGCAGTTCTTC.

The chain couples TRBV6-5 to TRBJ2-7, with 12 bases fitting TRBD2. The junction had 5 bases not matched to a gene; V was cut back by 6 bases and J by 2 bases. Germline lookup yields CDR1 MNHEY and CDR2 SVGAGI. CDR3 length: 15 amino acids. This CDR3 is CASSETSGSPYEQYF. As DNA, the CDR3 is TGTGCCAGCAGCGAGACTAGCGGGAGCCCCTACGAGCAGTACTTC.

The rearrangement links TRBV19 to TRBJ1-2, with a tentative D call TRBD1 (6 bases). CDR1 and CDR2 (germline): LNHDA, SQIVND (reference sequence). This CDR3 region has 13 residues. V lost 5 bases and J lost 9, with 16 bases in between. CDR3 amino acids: CASSGGAVQSYTF. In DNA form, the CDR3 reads TGTGCCAGTAGTGGGGGGGCCGTTCAGAGCTACACCTTC.

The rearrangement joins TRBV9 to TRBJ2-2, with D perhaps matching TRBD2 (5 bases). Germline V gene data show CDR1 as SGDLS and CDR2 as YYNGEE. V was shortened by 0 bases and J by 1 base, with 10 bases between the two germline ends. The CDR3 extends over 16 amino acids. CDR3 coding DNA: TGTGCCAGCAGCGTAGTCGACTATCAGAACACCGGGGAGCTGTTTTTT. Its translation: CASSVVDYQNTGELFF.

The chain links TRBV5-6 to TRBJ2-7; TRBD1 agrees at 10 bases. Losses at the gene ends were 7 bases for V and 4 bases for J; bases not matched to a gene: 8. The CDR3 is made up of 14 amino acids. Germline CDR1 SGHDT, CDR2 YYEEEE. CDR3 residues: CASRQRDRGYEQYF. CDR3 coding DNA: TGTGCCAGCCGGCAGAGGGACAGGGGTTACGAGCAGTACTTC.

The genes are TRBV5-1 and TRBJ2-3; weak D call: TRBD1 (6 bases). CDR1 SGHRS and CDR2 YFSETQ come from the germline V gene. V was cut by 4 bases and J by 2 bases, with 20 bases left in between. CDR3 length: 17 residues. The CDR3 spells CASSPRTAPRVTDTQYF. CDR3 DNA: TGCGCCAGCAGCCCTCGGACAGCCCCCAGGGTCACAGATACGCAGTATTTT.

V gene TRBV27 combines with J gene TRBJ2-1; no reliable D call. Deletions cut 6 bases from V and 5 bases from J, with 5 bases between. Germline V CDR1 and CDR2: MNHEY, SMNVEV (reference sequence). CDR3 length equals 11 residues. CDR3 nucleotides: TGTGCCAGCAGCGAGAACAATGAGCAGTTCTTC. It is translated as CASSENNEQFF.

This chain's CDR3 is CASSLGATRGNQPQHF. The CDR3 nucleotides read TGTGCCAGCAGCTTAGGCGCCACTCGGGGCAATCAGCCCCAGCATTTT. This chain links TRBV7-2 with TRBJ1-5; D remains ambiguous. CDR3 length equals 16 residues. CDR1 is SGHTA and CDR2 is FQGNSA in the germline V gene. Trimming removed 1 base at V and 2 bases at J, with 12 bases between.

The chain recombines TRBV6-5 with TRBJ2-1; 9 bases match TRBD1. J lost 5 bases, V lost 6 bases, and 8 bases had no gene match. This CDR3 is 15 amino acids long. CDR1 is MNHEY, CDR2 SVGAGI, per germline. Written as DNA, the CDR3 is TGTGCCAGCAGAGTTGACCGGGACAGGGACAATGAGCAGTTCTTC. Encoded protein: CASRVDRDRDNEQFF.

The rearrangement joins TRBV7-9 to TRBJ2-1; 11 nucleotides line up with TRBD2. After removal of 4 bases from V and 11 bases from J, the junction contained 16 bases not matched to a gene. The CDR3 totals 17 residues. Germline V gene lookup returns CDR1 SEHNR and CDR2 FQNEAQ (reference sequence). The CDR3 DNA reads TGTGCCAGCAGCTCGCCCAAGCAGTTAGCGGGGGGGCAGAAGCAGTTCTTC. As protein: CASSSPKQLAGGQKQFF.

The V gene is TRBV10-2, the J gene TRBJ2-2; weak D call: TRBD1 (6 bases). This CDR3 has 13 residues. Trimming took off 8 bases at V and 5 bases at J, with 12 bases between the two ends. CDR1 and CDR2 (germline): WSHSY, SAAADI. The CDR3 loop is CASRDIGTGELFF. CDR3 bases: TGCGCCAGCCGGGACATTGGGACCGGGGAGCTGTTTTTT.

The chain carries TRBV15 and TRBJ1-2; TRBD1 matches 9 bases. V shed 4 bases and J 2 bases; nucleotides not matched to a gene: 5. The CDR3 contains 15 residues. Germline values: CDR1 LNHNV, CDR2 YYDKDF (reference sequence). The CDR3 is CATSKGDRVNYGYTF. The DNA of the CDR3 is TGTGCCACCAGCAAGGGGGACAGGGTAAACTATGGCTACACCTTC. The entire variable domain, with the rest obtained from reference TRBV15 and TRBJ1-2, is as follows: DAMVIQNPRYQVTQFGKPVTLSCSQTLNHNVMYWYQQKSSQAPKLLFHYYDKDFNNEADTPDNFQSRRPNTSFCFLDIRSPGLGDTAMYLCATSKGDRVNYGYTFGSGTRLTVV.